This T cell receptor beta chain was sequenced for a study of blood T cell repertoires in COVID-19. Study at large: Both acute and convalescent COVID-19 samples were obtained from the United States, Italy and Spain. T cells, B-cell-depleted T cells, or PBMCs supplied cDNA or gDNA.

Authors' processing steps: Nucleated cell number was recorded as an estimate derived from reference gene primer amplification. Measured with immunoSEQ multiplex PCR; TCRdb has only the in-frame clones, and not every one. The V and J calls and clone size come from that table; D and trimming were worked out from the DNA. In the table there are 100,000 to 150,000 clones, more than 75% of which are singletons. This CDR3 spans 16 amino acids. V gave up 3 bases and J gave up 4 bases; unmatched junction bases: 7. Per the germline V gene, CDR1 is SGDLS and CDR2 is YYNGEE. Specimen: peripheral blood. This chain connects TRBV9 to TRBJ2-2, with 9 bases identical to TRBD1. The receptor was isolated from a man between 65 and 79 years old with active COVID-19. The CDR3 region has the DNA TGTGCCAGCAGCGGTAGGGGACAGGGAGGCACCGGGGAGCTGTTTTTT. This codes for CASSGRGQGGTGELFF.